This entry lists 9 T cell receptor beta chains sequenced from one sample in a study of shared clonotypes between healthy human individuals. Measured with immunoSEQ multiplex PCR; TCRdb has only the in-frame clones, and not every one. In the table there are hundreds of thousands of clones, roughly 70% of which are singletons. Sequencing was done on a sample of memory CD4+ T cells sorted from blood. The subset was: CD45RA-negative fraction. The receptors come from a young woman in good health.

The chain joins TRBV27 to TRBJ2-7; TRBD2 agrees at 9 bases. Looked up from germline, CDR1 is MNHEY and CDR2 is SMNVEV (reference sequence). The CDR3 is 14 residues long. The V gene end was trimmed by 3 bases and the J gene end by 2 bases; junction bases not matched to a gene: 2. This CDR3 is CASSFGTSTYEQYF. As DNA, the CDR3 is TGTGCCAGCAGTTTTGGGACTAGCACCTACGAGCAGTACTTC.

This clone was seen only a few times. The same CDR3 arises from other DNA sequences in this sample as well. The chain combines TRBV20-1 with TRBJ2-2, with unresolved D. Germline V lookup: CDR1 DFQATT, CDR2 SNEGSKA (reference sequence). V lost 3 bases and J 6 bases, leaving 5 bases between the germline ends. The CDR3 runs to 11 residues. CDR3 sequence reads: CSASPAGELFF. The CDR3 coding sequence is TGCAGTGCTAGTCCCGCCGGGGAGCTGTTTTTT.

The V and J genes are TRBV5-1 and TRBJ2-7; 8 nucleotides line up with TRBD2. Per germline, CDR1 SGHRS and CDR2 YFSETQ. This CDR3 region has 16 residues. J was trimmed by 4 bases and V by 2 bases; bases with no gene match: 11. The CDR3 DNA sequence: TGCGCCAGCAGCTTTGATGGCGCGGGAGGCGGGTACGAGCAGTACTTC. Protein: CASSFDGAGGGYEQYF.

This rearrangement joins TRBV6-5 to TRBJ1-1; D gene unclear. This CDR3 region has 13 residues. V dropped 6 bases and J dropped 2 bases, with 10 bases sitting between them. Germline V gene sequence: CDR1 MNHEY, CDR2 SVGAGI. The DNA of the CDR3 is TGTGCCAGCAGCTCCCCACTTAACACTGAAGCTTTCTTT. Protein product: CASSSPLNTEAFF.

The chain uses TRBV28 and TRBJ1-4; D might be TRBD1 (5 bases). This CDR3 region has 15 residues. Per the germline V gene, CDR1 is MDHEN and CDR2 is SYDVKM. The ends were cut back, 7 bases at V and 8 bases at J, with 20 bases in the middle. CDR3 coding DNA: TGTGCCAGCATAGGCGGGGCGAAGGTGGGCGAAAAACTGTTTTTT. Encoded protein: CASIGGAKVGEKLFF.

This clone was counted a few times. V usage is TRBV7-8 and J usage is TRBJ2-5; 9 nucleotides align to TRBD2. This CDR3 comprises 15 residues. Germline CDR1 and CDR2: SGHVS and FQNEAQ. The trim removed 1 base at V and 5 bases at J, leaving 5 bases unmatched. Here the CDR3 reads CASSLDKLAGETQYF. CDR3 bases: TGTGCCAGCAGCTTAGACAAACTAGCGGGTGAGACCCAGTACTTC.

In DNA form, the CDR3 reads TGTGCCAGCAGTTACACGGGGGTAAGCACAGATACGCAGTATTTT. It codes for CASSYTGVSTDTQYF. The chain recombines TRBV28 with TRBJ2-3; tentative D call: TRBD2 (6 bases). V dropped 4 bases and J dropped 0 bases, with 11 bases sitting between them. The CDR3 extends over 15 amino acids. Germline-derived CDR1 and CDR2 are MDHEN and SYDVKM.

The CDR3 reads CATSRDGGSNQPQHF. Here the CDR3 DNA reads TGTGCCACCAGCAGAGATGGAGGTAGCAATCAGCCCCAGCATTTT. The chain combines TRBV15 with TRBJ1-5; no clear D gene. The CDR3 runs 15 residues. CDR1 and CDR2 from the germline V gene are LNHNV and YYDKDF (reference sequence). Trimming took off 0 bases at V and 0 bases at J, with 6 bases between the two ends. Using reference TRBV15 and TRBJ1-5 for the parts outside the CDR3, the full variable domain is DAMVIQNPRYQVTQFGKPVTLSCSQTLNHNVMYWYQQKSSQAPKLLFHYYDKDFNNEADTPDNFQSRRPNTSFCFLDIRSPGLGDTAMYLCATSRDGGSNQPQHFGDGTRLSIL.

This clone was counted only a few times. This rearrangement joins TRBV29-1 to TRBJ2-5; D unresolved. V was cut by 5 bases and J by 0 bases, with 7 bases left in between. Germline V lookup: CDR1 SQVTM, CDR2 ANQGSEA. This CDR3 has 12 amino acids. CDR3 in amino acids: CSVSVDQETQYF. The CDR3 DNA reads TGCAGCGTTTCTGTAGACCAAGAGACCCAGTACTTC.